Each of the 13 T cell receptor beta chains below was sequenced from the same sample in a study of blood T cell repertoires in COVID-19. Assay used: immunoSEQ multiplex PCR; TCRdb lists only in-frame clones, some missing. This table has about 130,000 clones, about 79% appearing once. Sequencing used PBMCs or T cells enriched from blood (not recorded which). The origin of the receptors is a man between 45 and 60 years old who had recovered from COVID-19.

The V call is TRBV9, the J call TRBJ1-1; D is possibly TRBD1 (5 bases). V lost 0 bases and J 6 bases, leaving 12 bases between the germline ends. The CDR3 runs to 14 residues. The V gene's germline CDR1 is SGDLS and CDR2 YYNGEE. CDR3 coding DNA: TGTGCCAGCAGCGTAGAAGGTTGGGGCCCTGAAGCTTTCTTT. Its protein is CASSVEGWGPEAFF. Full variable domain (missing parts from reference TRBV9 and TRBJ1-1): DSGVTQTPKHLITATGQRVTLRCSPRSGDLSVYWYQQSLDQGLQFLIQYYNGEERAKGNILERFSAQQFPDLHSELNLSSLELGDSALYFCASSVEGWGPEAFFGQGTRLTVV.

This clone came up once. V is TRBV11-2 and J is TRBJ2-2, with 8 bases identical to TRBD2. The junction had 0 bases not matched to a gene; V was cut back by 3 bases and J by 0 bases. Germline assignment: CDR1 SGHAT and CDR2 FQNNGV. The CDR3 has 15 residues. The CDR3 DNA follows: TGTGCCAGCAGCTTTAGCGGGGCGAACACCGGGGAGCTGTTTTTT. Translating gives CASSFSGANTGELFF.

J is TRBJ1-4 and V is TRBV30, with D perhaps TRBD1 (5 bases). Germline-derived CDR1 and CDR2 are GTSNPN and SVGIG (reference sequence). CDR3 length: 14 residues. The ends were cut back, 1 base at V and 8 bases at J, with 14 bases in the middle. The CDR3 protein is CAWSGGGNREKLFF. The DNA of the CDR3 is TGTGCCTGGAGTGGCGGGGGGAATAGGGAAAAACTGTTTTTT.

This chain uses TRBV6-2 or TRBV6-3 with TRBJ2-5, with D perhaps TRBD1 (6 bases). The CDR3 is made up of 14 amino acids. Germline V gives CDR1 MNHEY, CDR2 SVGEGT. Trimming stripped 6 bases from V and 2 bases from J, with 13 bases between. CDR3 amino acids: CASSEYRVQETQYF. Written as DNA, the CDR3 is TGTGCCAGCAGCGAATACAGGGTTCAAGAGACCCAGTACTTC.

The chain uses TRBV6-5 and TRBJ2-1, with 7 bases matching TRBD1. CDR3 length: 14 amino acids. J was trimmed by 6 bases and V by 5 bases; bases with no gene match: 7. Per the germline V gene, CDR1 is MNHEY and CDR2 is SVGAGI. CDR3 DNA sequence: TGTGCCAGCAGTCTCGAACGACAGGGCAATGAGCAGTTCTTC. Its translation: CASSLERQGNEQFF.

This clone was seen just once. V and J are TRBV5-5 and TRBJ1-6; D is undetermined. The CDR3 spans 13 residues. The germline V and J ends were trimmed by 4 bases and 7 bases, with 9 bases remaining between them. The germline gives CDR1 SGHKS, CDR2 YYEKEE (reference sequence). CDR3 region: CASSNVQNSPLHF. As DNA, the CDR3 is TGTGCCAGCAGCAACGTACAGAATTCACCCCTCCACTTT.

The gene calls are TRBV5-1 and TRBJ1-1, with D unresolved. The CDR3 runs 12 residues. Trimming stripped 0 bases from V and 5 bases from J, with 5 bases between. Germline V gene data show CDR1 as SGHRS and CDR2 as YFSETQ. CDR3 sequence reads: CASSLDKTEAFF. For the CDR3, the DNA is TGCGCCAGCAGCTTGGACAAGACTGAAGCTTTCTTT.

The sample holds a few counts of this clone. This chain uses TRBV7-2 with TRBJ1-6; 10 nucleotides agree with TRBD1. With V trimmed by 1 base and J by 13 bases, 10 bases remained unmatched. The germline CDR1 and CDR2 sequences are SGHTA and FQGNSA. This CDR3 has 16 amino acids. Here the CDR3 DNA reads TGTGCCAGCAGCTTAGAGTCTCCGGGACAGGGGAGTCCCCTCCACTTT. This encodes CASSLESPGQGSPLHF.

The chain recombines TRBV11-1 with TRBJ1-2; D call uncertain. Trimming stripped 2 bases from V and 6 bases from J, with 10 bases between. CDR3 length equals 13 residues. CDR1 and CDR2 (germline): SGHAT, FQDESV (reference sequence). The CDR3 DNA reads TGTGCCAGCAGCTTACGAGGTTATGATGGCTACACCTTC. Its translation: CASSLRGYDGYTF.

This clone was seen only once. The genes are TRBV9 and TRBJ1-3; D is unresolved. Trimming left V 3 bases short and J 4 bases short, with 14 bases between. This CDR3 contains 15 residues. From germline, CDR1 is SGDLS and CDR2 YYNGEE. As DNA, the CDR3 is TGTGCCAGCAGCGCGACGGGGTTCTCGGGAAACACCATATATTTT. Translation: CASSATGFSGNTIYF.

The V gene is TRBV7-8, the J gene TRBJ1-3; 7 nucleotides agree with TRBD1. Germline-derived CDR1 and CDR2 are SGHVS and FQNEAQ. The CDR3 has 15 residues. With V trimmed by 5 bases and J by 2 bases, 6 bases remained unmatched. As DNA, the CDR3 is TGTGCCAGCAGCACAGGGACAGATGCTGGAAACACCATATATTTT. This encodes CASSTGTDAGNTIYF.

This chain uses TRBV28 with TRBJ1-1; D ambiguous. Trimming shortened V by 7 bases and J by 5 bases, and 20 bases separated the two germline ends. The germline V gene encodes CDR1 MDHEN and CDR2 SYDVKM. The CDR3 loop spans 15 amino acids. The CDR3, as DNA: TGTGCCAGCACCCCGGCGACGGGGATGGGGACTGAAGCTTTCTTT. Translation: CASTPATGMGTEAFF.

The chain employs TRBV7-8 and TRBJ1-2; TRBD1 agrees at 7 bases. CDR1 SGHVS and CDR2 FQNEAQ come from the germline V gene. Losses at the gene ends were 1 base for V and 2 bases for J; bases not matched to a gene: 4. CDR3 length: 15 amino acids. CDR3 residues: CASSLEGAVNYGYTF. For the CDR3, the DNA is TGTGCCAGCAGCTTAGAGGGGGCGGTGAACTATGGCTACACCTTC.